The 16 T cell receptor beta chains below come from one sample, sequenced in a study of T cell repertoires in cytomegalovirus infection. TCRdb reanalysed the reads using MiXCR and keeps one entry per CDR3 protein. The table includes roughly 760,000 distinct CDR3 sequences, roughly 35% detected once. Sequences were obtained from PBMCs. All receptors come from a human donor in good health (CMV status not recorded). Some clones in this sample may be carry-over from other donors' samples.

The chain recombines TRBV29-1 with TRBJ2-5; D may match TRBD1 or TRBD2 (5 bases each). This CDR3 contains 12 residues. V was trimmed by 8 bases and J by 5 bases, leaving 15 bases between them. Germline assignment: CDR1 SQVTM and CDR2 ANQGSEA. In DNA, the CDR3 is TGCAGCAGTGAGGGGCGCACCGAGACCCAGTACTTC. It specifies CSSEGRTETQYF.

This chain uses TRBV6-1 with TRBJ2-7; D is perhaps TRBD1 or TRBD2 (5 bases each). Germline values: CDR1 MNHNS, CDR2 SASEGT. The V gene lost 4 bases and the J gene lost 0 bases, with 10 bases spanning the gap. The CDR3 loop spans 14 amino acids. The CDR3 coding sequence is TGTGCCAGCAGTGTAGGGACGGCCTCCTACGAGCAGTACTTC. Translated: CASSVGTASYEQYF.

J is TRBJ2-2 and V is TRBV5-1; D is possibly TRBD1 (5 bases). The ends were cut back, 4 bases at V and 1 base at J, with 11 bases in the middle. This CDR3 is 15 amino acids long. Germline assignment: CDR1 SGHRS and CDR2 YFSETQ. DNA of the CDR3: TGCGCCAGCAGCCCCGGACACGGGAACACCGGGGAGCTGTTTTTT. Encoded protein: CASSPGHGNTGELFF. Complete variable domain (other parts from reference TRBV5-1 and TRBJ2-2): KAGVTQTPRYLIKTRGQQVTLSCSPISGHRSVSWYQQTPGQGLQFLFEYFSETQRNKGNFPGRFSGRQFSNSRSEMNVSTLELGDSALYLCASSPGHGNTGELFFGEGSRLTVL.

The chain carries TRBV28 and TRBJ1-1, with a weak D call TRBD1 (6 bases). The CDR3 length is 14 residues. Looked up from germline, CDR1 is MDHEN and CDR2 is SYDVKM. V lost 5 bases and J 8 bases, leaving 18 bases between the germline ends. CDR3 amino acids: CASSPRGQPTEAFF. The CDR3 DNA sequence: TGTGCCAGCAGTCCGCGAGGACAGCCCACAGAAGCTTTCTTT.

The chain combines TRBV12-3 or TRBV12-4 with TRBJ1-4; perhaps TRBD1 as D (5 bases). V lost 3 bases to trimming and J lost 2 bases, with 10 bases between them. CDR3 size: 15 residues. CDR3 nucleotide sequence: TGTGCCAGCAGTTTCGACGGGGCGACTAATGAAAAACTGTTTTTT. Protein product: CASSFDGATNEKLFF.

The gene calls are TRBV7-6 and TRBJ1-2; 9 bases fit TRBD1. There are 14 residues in the CDR3. The junction had 9 bases not matched to a gene; V was cut back by 5 bases and J by 8 bases. Germline assignment: CDR1 SGHVS and CDR2 FNYEAQ. This CDR3 is CASSVKDRGFGYTF. In nucleotides, the CDR3 is TGTGCCAGCAGCGTAAAGGACAGGGGTTTCGGCTACACCTTC. Combining the CDR3 with reference TRBV7-6 and TRBJ1-2 gives the whole variable domain GAGVSQSPRYKVTKRGQDVALRCDPISGHVSLYWYRQALGQGPEFLTYFNYEAQQDKSGLPNDRFSAERPEGSISTLTIQRTEQRDSAMYRCASSVKDRGFGYTFGSGTRLTVV.

This chain links TRBV29-1 with TRBJ2-5; TRBD1 aligns across 12 bases. This CDR3 comprises 13 residues. Germline CDR1 and CDR2: SQVTM and ANQGSEA. With 7 bases clipped from V and 4 bases from J, the junction kept 4 bases outside the gene matches. CDR3 nucleotide sequence: TGCAGCGCTAGGGACAGGGGGCTAGAGACCCAGTACTTC. It translates to CSARDRGLETQYF.

This chain connects TRBV24-1 to TRBJ2-3; D not resolved. The CDR3 length is 12 residues. Trimming cost V 6 bases and J 9 bases, with 12 bases left between them. Per the germline V gene, CDR1 is KGHDR and CDR2 is SFDVKD. CDR3 DNA sequence: TGTGCCACCAGTCATGCTTCGTGGACGCAGTATTTT. The encoded protein is CATSHASWTQYF.

This clonotype was detected only a few times. The chain employs TRBV6-1 and TRBJ1-1; the match to TRBD1 covers 7 bases. Germline CDR1 and CDR2: MNHNS and SASEGT. CDR3 length equals 15 residues. With V trimmed by 6 bases and J by 4 bases, 11 bases remained unmatched. The DNA of the CDR3 is TGTGCCAGCAGATTAGCAGGGGGTGGCGGCACTGAAGCTTTCTTT. As protein: CASRLAGGGGTEAFF.

Only a few counts were recorded for this clonotype. This chain links TRBV18 with TRBJ2-6; D gene unclear. The V gene lost 6 bases and the J gene lost 0 bases, with 12 bases spanning the gap. The CDR3 is 16 residues long. Germline assignment: CDR1 KGHSH and CDR2 LQKENI. The CDR3 bases are TGTGCCAGCTCCCCCACTCGCGACTCTGGGGCCAACGTCCTGACTTTC. It yields the protein CASSPTRDSGANVLTF.

The CDR3 spells CASSLGPQQNEKLFF. The CDR3 DNA follows: TGTGCCAGCAGCTTAGGGCCGCAGCAAAATGAAAAACTGTTTTTT. The rearrangement uses TRBV7-4 and TRBJ1-4; D ambiguous. Per the germline V gene, CDR1 is SGHVT and CDR2 is SQSDAQ. V lost 1 base, J lost 5 bases, and 11 bases lay in between. This CDR3 region has 15 residues.

Details on this clonotype: At one of its ends the junction is not consistent with the germline gene, which may arise from a read error. The chain combines TRBV7-9 with TRBJ2-1, with 8 positions matching TRBD1. The CDR3 is 15 amino acids. Germline CDR1 reads SEHNR; CDR2 reads FQNEAQ (reference sequence). The CDR3 DNA follows: TGTGCCAGCAGCCGGACAGGGAGCTCCTACAATGAGCAGTTATTC. Its protein is CASSRTGSSYNEQLF.

J is TRBJ1-1 and V is TRBV7-9, with TRBD1 identical over 9 bases. V shed 5 bases, J shed 1 base, and the junction held 8 bases outside the gene matches. Looked up from germline, CDR1 is SEHNR and CDR2 is FQNEAQ (reference sequence). CDR3 size: 16 residues. CDR3 loop: CASSPRTGEGNTEAFF. The DNA for the CDR3 is TGTGCCAGCAGCCCCCGGACAGGGGAAGGGAACACTGAAGCTTTCTTT.

Remarks on this clonotype: Its ends do not fully match the called genes, so a read error is possible. The V and J genes are TRBV7-2 and TRBJ2-2; D unresolved. CDR1 SGHTA and CDR2 FQGNSA come from the germline V gene. The CDR3 has 13 amino acids. The CDR3 reads CASRYSWTGELFF. The DNA for the CDR3 is TGTGCCAGCAGGTATAGCTGGACCGGTGAGCTGTTTTTT.

This clonotype was recorded many times. The V call is TRBV6-6, the J call TRBJ1-2, with a possible D match to TRBD1 (5 bases). V was pared by 6 bases and J by 2 bases, with 7 bases between. The CDR3 runs 12 residues. Germline CDR1 is MNHNY and CDR2 is SVGAGI (reference sequence). For the CDR3, the DNA is TGTGCCAGCAGCAGGGAGAACTATGGCTACACCTTC. It yields the protein CASSRENYGYTF.

V and J are TRBV28 and TRBJ1-1; D is uncertain. V lost 8 bases, J lost 2 bases, and 9 bases lay in between. The CDR3 is made up of 12 amino acids. Germline V gene data show CDR1 as MDHEN and CDR2 as SYDVKM. CDR3: CASADLNTEAFF. The CDR3 DNA reads as TGTGCCAGCGCAGATTTAAACACTGAAGCTTTCTTT.